This T cell receptor beta chain appears in the sequencing data of a study of T cells in Graves' hyperthyroidism and ophthalmopathy. Amplification targeted TCR beta CDR3 regions from RNA transcripts. First-round RT-PCR with HTBI primers amplified the TCR CDR3 region. MiXCR, run by TCRdb on the multiplex PCR reads, gives a single entry per CDR3 protein. The sample lists 550,000 to 700,000 distinct CDR3 sequences, just over 45% occurring once. Exclusion of a patient resulted from uncontrolled infection, other autoimmune disease, pregnancy or lactation. Diagnoses used clinical symptoms, serum thyroxine and TRAb, thyroid ultrasound and orbital computed tomography. Findings of the study overall: Ophthalmopathy got predicted by the model a median 6.5 months before its onset. Blood also held most thyroid clonotypes expanded beyond 0.001.

Concerning this clonotype: Antigen: not known.

This CDR3 contains 13 residues. Germline V gene lookup returns CDR1 KGHSH and CDR2 LQKENI. The J segment lost 5 bases and the V segment lost 3 bases, leaving 4 bases of the junction unmatched. Input material: peripheral blood or thyroid tissue (not recorded which). The gene calls are TRBV18 and TRBJ2-7; 7 bases are shared with TRBD1. This receptor was identified in an adult woman with Graves' disease, either hyperthyroidism or ophthalmopathy (not recorded which). CDR3 nucleotides: TGTGCCAGCTCACCTAACAGGGGTAACGAGCAGTACTTC. Residues: CASSPNRGNEQYF.